The clone carrying this TCR beta chain is categorized as medium-sized (0.01 to 0.1%). The target antigen is unknown. CDR1 is SGHDT, CDR2 YYEEEE, per germline. This CDR3 contains 14 residues. Trimming removed 0 bases from V and 8 bases from J, with 14 bases in between. PCR was performed using 60 Vbeta and 13 Jbeta primers. Sequenced by immunoSEQ multiplex PCR; TCRdb stores in-frame clones only, minus some. The profile shows about 57,000 clones, 65% to 90% of them singletons. The data were taken from a study of cytomegalovirus exposure and HLA in healthy donors. Study-level information: Previous work identified roughly 110 million unique TCR beta sequences from around 200 million T cells.

The study, taken as a whole, reports: TCR beta sequences reportedly predicted most subjects' HLA-A and HLA-B alleles accurately. Common viral pathogens seemed, in a later analysis, to connect with several of the most significant clusters.

The specimen was PBMCs. The chain recombines TRBV5-6 with TRBJ1-2, with D possibly matching TRBD1 (5 bases). This sequence was found in a young man in good health and CMV-seronegative. The CDR3 bases are TGTGCCAGCAGCTTGGGCGGGGGGAGTCTGGGCTACACCTTC. It codes for CASSLGGGSLGYTF.